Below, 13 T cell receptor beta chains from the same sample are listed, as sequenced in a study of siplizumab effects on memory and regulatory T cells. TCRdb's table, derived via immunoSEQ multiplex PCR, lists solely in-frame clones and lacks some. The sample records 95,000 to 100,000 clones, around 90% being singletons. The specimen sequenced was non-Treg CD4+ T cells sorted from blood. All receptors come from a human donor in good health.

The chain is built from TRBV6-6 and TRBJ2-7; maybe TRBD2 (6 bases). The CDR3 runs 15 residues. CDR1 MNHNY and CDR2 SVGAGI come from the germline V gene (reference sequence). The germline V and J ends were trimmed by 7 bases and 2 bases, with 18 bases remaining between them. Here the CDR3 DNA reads TGTGCCAGCATGAGGGAGGCAGTTGACGCCTACGAGCAGTACTTC. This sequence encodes CASMREAVDAYEQYF.

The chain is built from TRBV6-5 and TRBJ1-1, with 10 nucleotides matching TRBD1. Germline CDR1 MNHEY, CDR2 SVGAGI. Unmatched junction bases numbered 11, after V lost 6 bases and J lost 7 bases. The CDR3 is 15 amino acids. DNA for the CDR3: TGTGCCAGCAGACTACGTAGGGACAGGGGAGTTGAAGCTTTCTTT. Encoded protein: CASRLRRDRGVEAFF.

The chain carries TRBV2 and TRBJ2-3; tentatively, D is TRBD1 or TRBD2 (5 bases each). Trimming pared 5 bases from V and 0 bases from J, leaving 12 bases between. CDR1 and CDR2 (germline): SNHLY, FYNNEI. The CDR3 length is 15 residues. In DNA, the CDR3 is TGTGCCAGCAGTACAGGAGGAGCTAGCACAGATACGCAGTATTTT. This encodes CASSTGGASTDTQYF.

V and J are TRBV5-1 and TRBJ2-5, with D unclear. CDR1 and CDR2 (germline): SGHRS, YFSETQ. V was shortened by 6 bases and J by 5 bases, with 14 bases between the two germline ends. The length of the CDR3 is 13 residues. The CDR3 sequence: CASTGRLGETQYF. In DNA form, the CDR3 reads TGCGCCAGCACGGGCAGATTAGGGGAGACCCAGTACTTC.

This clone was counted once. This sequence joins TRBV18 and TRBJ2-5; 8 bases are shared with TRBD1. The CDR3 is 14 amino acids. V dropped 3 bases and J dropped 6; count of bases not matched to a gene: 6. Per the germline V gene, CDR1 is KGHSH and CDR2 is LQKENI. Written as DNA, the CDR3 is TGTGCCAGCTCACCCAGGACAGGGTGGCAGACCCAGTACTTC. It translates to CASSPRTGWQTQYF.

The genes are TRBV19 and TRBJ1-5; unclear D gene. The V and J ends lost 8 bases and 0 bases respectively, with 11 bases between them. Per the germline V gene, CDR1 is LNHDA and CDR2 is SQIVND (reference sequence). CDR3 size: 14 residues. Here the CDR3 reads CASDGPYSNQPQHF. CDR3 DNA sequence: TGTGCCAGTGACGGTCCTTATAGCAATCAGCCCCAGCATTTT.

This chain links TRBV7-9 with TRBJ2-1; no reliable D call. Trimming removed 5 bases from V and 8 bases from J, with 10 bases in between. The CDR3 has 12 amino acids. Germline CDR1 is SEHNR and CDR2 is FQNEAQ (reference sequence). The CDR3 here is CASSPRRDEQFF. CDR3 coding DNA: TGTGCCAGCAGCCCGCGGAGAGATGAGCAGTTCTTC.

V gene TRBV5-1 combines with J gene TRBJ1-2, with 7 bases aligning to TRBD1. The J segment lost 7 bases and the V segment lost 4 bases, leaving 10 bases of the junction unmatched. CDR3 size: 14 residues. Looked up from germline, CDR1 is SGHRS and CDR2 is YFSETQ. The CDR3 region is CASSAMTGSSGYTF. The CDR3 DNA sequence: TGCGCCAGCAGCGCTATGACAGGGTCGTCTGGCTACACCTTC. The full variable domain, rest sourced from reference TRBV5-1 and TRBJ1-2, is KAGVTQTPRYLIKTRGQQVTLSCSPISGHRSVSWYQQTPGQGLQFLFEYFSETQRNKGNFPGRFSGRQFSNSRSEMNVSTLELGDSALYLCASSAMTGSSGYTFGSGTRLTVV.

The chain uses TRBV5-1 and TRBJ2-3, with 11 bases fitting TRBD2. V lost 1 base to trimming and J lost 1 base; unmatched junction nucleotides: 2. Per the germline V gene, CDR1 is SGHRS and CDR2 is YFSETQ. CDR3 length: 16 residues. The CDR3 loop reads CASSLLGLAGTDTQYF. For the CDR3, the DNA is TGCGCCAGCAGCTTGTTGGGACTAGCGGGCACAGATACGCAGTATTTT. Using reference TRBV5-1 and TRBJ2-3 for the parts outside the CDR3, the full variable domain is KAGVTQTPRYLIKTRGQQVTLSCSPISGHRSVSWYQQTPGQGLQFLFEYFSETQRNKGNFPGRFSGRQFSNSRSEMNVSTLELGDSALYLCASSLLGLAGTDTQYFGPGTRLTVL.

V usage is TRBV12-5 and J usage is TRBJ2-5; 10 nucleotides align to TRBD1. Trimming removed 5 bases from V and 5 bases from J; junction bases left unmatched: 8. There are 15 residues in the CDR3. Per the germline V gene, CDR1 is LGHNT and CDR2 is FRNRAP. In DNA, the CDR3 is TGTGCTAGTGGTCTCCGACAGGGGGCGCCCGAGACCCAGTACTTC. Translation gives CASGLRQGAPETQYF. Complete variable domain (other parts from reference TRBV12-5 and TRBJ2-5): DARVTQTPRHKVTEMGQEVTMRCQPILGHNTVFWYRQTMMQGLELLAYFRNRAPLDDSGMPKDRFSAEMPDATLATLKIQPSEPRDSAVYFCASGLRQGAPETQYFGPGTRLLVL.

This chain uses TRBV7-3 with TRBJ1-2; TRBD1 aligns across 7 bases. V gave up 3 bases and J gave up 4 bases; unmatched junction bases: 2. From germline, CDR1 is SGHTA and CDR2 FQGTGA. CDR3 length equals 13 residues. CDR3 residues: CASSLAGGYGYTF. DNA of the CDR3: TGTGCCAGCAGCTTGGCAGGGGGCTATGGCTACACCTTC.

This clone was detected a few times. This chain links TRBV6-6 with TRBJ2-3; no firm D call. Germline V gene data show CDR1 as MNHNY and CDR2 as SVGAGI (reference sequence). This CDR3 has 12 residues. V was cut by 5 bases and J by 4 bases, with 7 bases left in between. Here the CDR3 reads CASSPGPDTQYF. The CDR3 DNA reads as TGTGCCAGCAGTCCGGGCCCAGATACGCAGTATTTT.

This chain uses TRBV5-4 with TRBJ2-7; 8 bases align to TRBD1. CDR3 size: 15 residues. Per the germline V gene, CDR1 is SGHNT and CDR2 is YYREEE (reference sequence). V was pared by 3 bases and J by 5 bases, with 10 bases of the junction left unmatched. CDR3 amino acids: CASSYRTGNLHEQYF. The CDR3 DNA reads TGTGCCAGCAGCTACAGGACAGGGAATCTTCACGAGCAGTACTTC.